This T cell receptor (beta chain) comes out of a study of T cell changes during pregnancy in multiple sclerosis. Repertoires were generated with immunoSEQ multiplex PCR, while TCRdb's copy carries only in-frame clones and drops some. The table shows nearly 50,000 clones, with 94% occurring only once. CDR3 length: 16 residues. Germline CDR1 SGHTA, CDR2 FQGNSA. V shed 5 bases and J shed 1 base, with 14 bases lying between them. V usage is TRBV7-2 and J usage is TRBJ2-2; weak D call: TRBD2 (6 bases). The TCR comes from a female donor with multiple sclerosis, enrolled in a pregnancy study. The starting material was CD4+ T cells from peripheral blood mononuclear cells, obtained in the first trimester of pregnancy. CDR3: CASSPVSGLNTGELFF. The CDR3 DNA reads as TGTGCCAGCAGCCCGGTTTCGGGACTGAACACCGGGGAGCTGTTTTTT.